This TCR beta chain was found in a study of blood T cell repertoires in COVID-19. As for the study in general: Samples of COVID-19 (acute and convalescent) were obtained from the United States, Italy and Spain. Sample material is recorded as cDNA or gDNA derived from T cells, B-cell-depleted T cells, or PBMCs.

Per the original data handling: Quantification of nucleated cells was approximated via reference gene primer amplification. The method was immunoSEQ multiplex PCR; TCRdb's version includes in-frame clones alone and lacks a portion of them. V, J and clone size are taken as reported in that table, and D and trimming were inferred from the DNA itself. The table lists fewer than 180,000 clones, 87% of them singletons, with about 4.2% in the top ten. This clonotype was sampled from a woman aged 55-70 years with active or convalescent COVID-19. The sample taken for sequencing was peripheral blood.

The CDR3 loop reads CASSLEENPQETQYF. CDR3 bases: TGTGCCAGCAGCTTAGAGGAGAACCCCCAAGAGACCCAGTACTTC. The V call is TRBV7-6, the J call TRBJ2-5; no reliable D call. This CDR3 spans 15 amino acids. From germline, CDR1 is SGHVS and CDR2 FNYEAQ. With 1 base removed from V and 1 base from J, the gap between germline ends came to 10 bases.